This TCR beta chain appears in the sequencing data of a study of T cells in Graves' hyperthyroidism and ophthalmopathy. For the study at large: The authors collected peripheral blood at initial diagnosis, before any treatment.

This clonotype came up many times. CDR3 length: 15 amino acids. The germline CDR1 and CDR2 sequences are SGHDT and YYEEEE. V lost 0 bases, J lost 4 bases, and 13 bases lay in between. Authors of the study amplified TCR beta CDR3 regions from RNA transcripts. Using the HTBI primer set, a first-round RT-PCR was run on the TCR CDR3. TCRdb fed the multiplex PCR reads into MiXCR, producing one record per CDR3 protein. The sample has under 250,000 distinct CDR3 sequences, 17% seen once; the top ten hold 53%. The TCR was taken from a woman aged 45-65 years with Graves' hyperthyroidism. Material for sequencing was blood. The chain carries TRBV5-6 and TRBJ1-2; tentatively, D is TRBD1 (5 bases). CDR3 sequence: CASSLGQTSFYGYTF. DNA of the CDR3: TGTGCCAGCAGCTTGGGACAGACGAGTTTCTATGGCTACACCTTC.